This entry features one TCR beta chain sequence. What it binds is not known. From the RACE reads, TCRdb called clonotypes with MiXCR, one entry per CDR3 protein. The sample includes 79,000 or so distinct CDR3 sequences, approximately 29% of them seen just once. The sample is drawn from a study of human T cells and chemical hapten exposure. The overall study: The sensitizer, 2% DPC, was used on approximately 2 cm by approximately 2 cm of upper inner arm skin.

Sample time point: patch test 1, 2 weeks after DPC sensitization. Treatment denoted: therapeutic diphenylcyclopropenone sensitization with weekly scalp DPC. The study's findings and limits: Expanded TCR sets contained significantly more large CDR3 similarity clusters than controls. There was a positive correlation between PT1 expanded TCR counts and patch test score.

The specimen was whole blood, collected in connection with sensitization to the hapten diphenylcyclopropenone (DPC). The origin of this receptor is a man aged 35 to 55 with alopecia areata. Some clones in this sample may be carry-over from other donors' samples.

The CDR3 DNA reads as TGTGCCAGCAGCTCTAGACAGGGGGCGAATTACAATGAGCAGTTCTTC. Protein sequence: CASSSRQGANYNEQFF. The chain joins TRBV7-2 to TRBJ2-1, with 10 positions matching TRBD1. The germline CDR1 and CDR2 sequences are SGHTA and FQGNSA. With V trimmed by 4 bases and J by 4 bases, 7 bases remained unmatched. This CDR3 contains 16 residues. Supplemented by reference TRBV7-2 and TRBJ2-1, the full variable domain reads GAGVSQSPSNKVTEKGKDVELRCDPISGHTALYWYRQSLGQGLEFLIYFQGNSAPDKSGLPSDRFSAERTGGSVSTLTIQRTQQEDSAVYLCASSSRQGANYNEQFFGPGTRLTVL.